Below, 17 T cell receptor beta chains from the same sample are listed, as sequenced in a study of persistence of HIV-infected CD4 T cells. An overlapping HIV-1 Gag peptide pool stimulated these cells at 0.75 to 1 ug/peptide/mL. Memory cells lacking CD40L and CD69 with high CD45RO were sorted. The libraries were made with immunoSEQ version 4 in survey mode. Generated by immunoSEQ multiplex PCR, the TCRdb table keeps only in-frame clones and is missing some. This sample has approximately 32,000 clones, with 82% found just once. These receptors have no identified antigens. The sequencing here drew on CD4+ T cells sorted from PBMCs after 18-hour stimulation, taken from a patient who received antiretroviral therapy. The receptors stem from an adult woman with HIV who was CMV-seropositive.

The chain combines TRBV18 with TRBJ2-5; D is undetermined. Germline lookup yields CDR1 KGHSH and CDR2 LQKENI. V was pared by 1 base and J by 3 bases, with 12 bases between. The CDR3 runs 15 residues. The CDR3 coding sequence is TGTGCCAGCTCACCACAGGGAAGGGCGGAAGAGACCCAGTACTTC. This sequence encodes CASSPQGRAEETQYF.

This clone was counted between two and nine times. V usage is TRBV10-1 and J usage is TRBJ1-6; possible D gene TRBD1, 5 bases. Germline CDR1 and CDR2: WNHNN and SYGVQD (reference sequence). The CDR3 length is 13 residues. V lost 3 bases, J lost 9 bases, and 9 bases lay in between. CDR3: CASSDFGASPLHF. In nucleotides, the CDR3 is TGCGCCAGCAGTGACTTCGGGGCTTCACCCCTCCACTTT.

J is TRBJ2-1 and V is TRBV6-5, with 8 bases that match TRBD1. The CDR3 has 15 residues. Germline-derived CDR1 and CDR2 are MNHEY and SVGAGI. V lost 7 bases, J lost 0 bases, and 5 bases stayed unmatched. CDR3 region: CASTYRGSSYNEQFF. The DNA for the CDR3 is TGTGCCAGCACCTACAGGGGGAGCTCCTACAATGAGCAGTTCTTC.

This chain links TRBV3-1 (or the pseudogene TRBV3-2) with TRBJ2-3, with unresolved D. V lost 8 bases and J 0 bases, leaving 9 bases between the germline ends. Per the germline V gene, CDR1 is LGHDT and CDR2 is YNNKEL (reference sequence). CDR3 size: 13 residues. CDR3 nucleotide sequence: TGTGCCAGCGGGAAAGGGAGCACAGATACGCAGTATTTT. Translated, it gives CASGKGSTDTQYF.

This clone appeared a single time. The CDR3 DNA reads as TGTGCCAGCAGCCGTGACAGGGCCTATGGCTACACCTTC. Amino acids: CASSRDRAYGYTF. The V and J genes are TRBV5-6 and TRBJ1-2; 7 bases fit TRBD1. Germline CDR1 and CDR2: SGHDT and YYEEEE. The CDR3 consists of 13 residues. With V trimmed by 4 bases and J by 4 bases, 4 bases remained unmatched.

This chain joins TRBV7-8 and TRBJ2-5; 7 bases agree with TRBD1. The V gene end was trimmed by 3 bases and the J gene end by 5 bases; junction bases not matched to a gene: 6. The CDR3 covers 14 residues. Germline assignment: CDR1 SGHVS and CDR2 FQNEAQ. This CDR3 reads CASSLTGQSETQYF. CDR3 bases: TGTGCCAGCAGCTTGACAGGGCAATCCGAGACCCAGTACTTC.

The rearrangement joins TRBV6-5 to TRBJ2-6, with D hard to call. V lost 5 bases to trimming and J lost 0 bases, with 8 bases between them. CDR1 is MNHEY, CDR2 SVGAGI, per germline. The CDR3 has 15 residues. The CDR3 DNA is TGTGCCAGCAGTACGACCGTCTCTGGGGCCAACGTCCTGACTTTC. It yields the protein CASSTTVSGANVLTF.

The chain recombines TRBV5-1 with TRBJ1-1; weak D call: TRBD1 (6 bases). The length of the CDR3 is 17 residues. Per the germline V gene, CDR1 is SGHRS and CDR2 is YFSETQ. V was cut by 5 bases and J by 1 base, with 21 bases left in between. The CDR3 region is CASRVKRGEISNTEAFF. The CDR3 region has the DNA TGCGCCAGCAGAGTGAAGAGGGGGGAAATATCGAACACTGAAGCTTTCTTT.

The chain employs TRBV27 and TRBJ1-1, with 9 bases aligning to TRBD1. Germline V lookup: CDR1 MNHEY, CDR2 SMNVEV (reference sequence). This CDR3 contains 15 residues. V was pared by 6 bases and J by 4 bases, with 9 bases of the junction left unmatched. CDR3 sequence reads: CASSPYRGLVTEAFF. CDR3 nucleotides: TGTGCCAGCAGCCCATACAGGGGGCTTGTCACTGAAGCTTTCTTT.

The rearrangement links TRBV24-1 to TRBJ1-5; TRBD1 might be the D (6 bases). Germline V lookup: CDR1 KGHDR, CDR2 SFDVKD. V lost 3 bases and J 1 base, leaving 12 bases between the germline ends. This CDR3 is 16 amino acids long. CDR3 amino acids: CATSDGGLRSNQPQHF. CDR3 DNA: TGTGCCACCAGTGATGGGGGCTTACGGAGCAATCAGCCCCAGCATTTT.

J is TRBJ2-3 and V is TRBV6-5, with TRBD1 matching 11 bases. The length of the CDR3 is 14 residues. Germline V gene data show CDR1 as MNHEY and CDR2 as SVGAGI. V was clipped by 8 bases and J by 5 bases; unmatched bases: 6. CDR3: CASVQDRGRDTQYF. The CDR3 DNA follows: TGTGCCAGCGTCCAGGACAGGGGGCGAGATACGCAGTATTTT.

This clone occurred a few times. J is TRBJ1-5 and V is TRBV30; D is unresolved. The germline V gene encodes CDR1 GTSNPN and CDR2 SVGIG (reference sequence). The ends were cut back, 0 bases at V and 2 bases at J, with 14 bases in the middle. This CDR3 region has 16 residues. DNA of the CDR3: TGTGCCTGGAGTGTAAGGGAAGCGAGAGGCAATCAGCCCCAGCATTTT. Translated: CAWSVREARGNQPQHF. The full variable domain, rest sourced from reference TRBV30 and TRBJ1-5, is SQTIHQWPATLVQPVGSPLSLECTVEGTSNPNLYWYRQAAGRGLQLLFYSVGIGQISSEVPQNLSASRPQDRQFILSSKKLLLSDSGFYLCAWSVREARGNQPQHFGDGTRLSIL.

This clone has only one observation. V and J are TRBV11-3 and TRBJ1-6; 9 nucleotides agree with TRBD1. The CDR3 contains 14 residues. Germline CDR1 and CDR2: SGHNT and YENEEA. V trimming: 5 bases; J trimming: 8 bases; junction bases outside the gene matches: 4. The CDR3 DNA is TGTGCCAGCAGCAGGGGACAGGGATATTCACCCCTCCACTTT. Amino acid sequence: CASSRGQGYSPLHF.

The gene calls are TRBV29-1 and TRBJ2-1, with 9 bases matching TRBD2. J gave up 4 bases and V 5 bases, and 3 bases lay outside the gene matches. Germline loops: CDR1 SQVTM, CDR2 ANQGSEA. The CDR3 covers 13 residues. This CDR3 reads CSVRGGGYNEQFF. DNA of the CDR3: TGCAGCGTTCGCGGGGGGGGTTACAATGAGCAGTTCTTC.

The V and J genes are TRBV28 and TRBJ1-5; perhaps TRBD1 as D (6 bases). The CDR3 totals 15 residues. The V gene lost 6 bases and the J gene lost 4 bases, with 16 bases spanning the gap. In germline, CDR1 is MDHEN, CDR2 SYDVKM. The CDR3: CASRAQGRPNQPQHF. In DNA form, the CDR3 reads TGTGCCAGCAGAGCACAGGGTCGGCCGAATCAGCCCCAGCATTTT.

This clone was seen a few times. The V call is TRBV6-1, the J call TRBJ1-5; D is unclear. Per germline, CDR1 MNHNS and CDR2 SASEGT. The CDR3 has 14 residues. The V and J ends lost 5 bases and 7 bases respectively, with 15 bases between them. CDR3 loop: CASSTRPLPQPQHF. The CDR3 DNA reads TGTGCCAGCAGTACCCGCCCCCTTCCCCAGCCCCAGCATTTT.

This chain uses TRBV10-3 with TRBJ2-2; 7 bases align to TRBD2. The CDR3 consists of 16 residues. V was clipped by 7 bases and J by 7 bases; unmatched bases: 15. The germline V gene has CDR1 ENHRY and CDR2 SYGVKD. The CDR3 bases are TGTGCCATCACCCTGGGTGGCGGGAGTACGATCGGGGAGCTGTTTTTT. Amino acid sequence: CAITLGGGSTIGELFF.